These 16 T cell receptor beta chains share one sample of origin, sequenced in a study of blood T cell repertoires in COVID-19 (dated by TCRdb to 2018 to 2020). The library was prepared using the immunoSEQ multiplex PCR assay. What TCRdb holds here is the immuneACCESS table cut down to in-frame rearrangements. Part of the clones is not present; checked against another copy, under half of the missing clones reflect an unresolved V gene, and the others are unexplained. The sample has 55,000 to 75,000 clones on record, 70% to 75% of them singletons. The ten largest account for 35% of the sample. The sample comprised peripheral blood. These receptors came from a woman aged 70-85 years with acute or convalescent COVID-19.

This rearrangement joins TRBV29-1 to TRBJ2-1; possible D gene TRBD1, 5 bases. This CDR3 is built from 13 residues. The germline gives CDR1 SQVTM, CDR2 ANQGSEA. V lost 0 bases and J lost 9, with 12 bases in between. CDR3 amino acids: CSVEEGIGAEQFF. The CDR3 nucleotides read TGCAGCGTTGAAGAGGGGATAGGGGCTGAGCAGTTCTTC.

As regards this clone: A junction end diverges from the germline sequence, so it may reflect a read error. The chain employs TRBV29-1 and TRBJ2-2, with 10 bases fitting TRBD1. Germline lookup yields CDR1 SQVTM and CDR2 ANQGSEA. There are 19 residues in the CDR3. CDR3 in DNA: TGCAGCGTTCAAGATCTGCCCACGACAGGGGGCTTTGGCACCGGGGAGCTGTTTTTT. This translates into CSVQDLPTTGGFGTGELFF.

The rearrangement links TRBV29-1 to TRBJ2-7, with D possibly matching TRBD1 (5 bases). CDR1 is SQVTM, CDR2 ANQGSEA, per germline. The ends were cut back, 4 bases at V and 0 bases at J, with 10 bases in the middle. This CDR3 has 13 residues. The CDR3 coding sequence is TGCAGCGTTGCCAGGGCGAGCTCCTACGAGCAGTACTTC. Translating it yields CSVARASSYEQYF.

The chain uses TRBV5-1 and TRBJ2-7; 7 nucleotides match TRBD2. V was pared by 5 bases and J by 1 base, with 6 bases of the junction left unmatched. The CDR3 runs to 14 residues. Germline V lookup: CDR1 SGHRS, CDR2 YFSETQ. The CDR3 nucleotides are TGCGCCAGCAGACACTATAGCGGGTCCTACGAGCAGTACTTC. Protein: CASRHYSGSYEQYF.

There are a few counts of this clone. The chain carries TRBV6-5 and TRBJ1-1, with D hard to call. V shed 5 bases and J shed 5 bases, with 12 bases lying between them. The CDR3 runs 13 residues. CDR1 and CDR2 from the germline V gene are MNHEY and SVGAGI. CDR3: CASSHKRETEAFF. Here the CDR3 DNA reads TGTGCCAGCAGTCATAAGAGAGAGACTGAAGCTTTCTTT.

The gene calls are TRBV6-2 or TRBV6-3 and TRBJ1-1; a possible D gene is TRBD1 (5 bases). This CDR3 comprises 14 residues. The germline V gene encodes CDR1 MNHEY and CDR2 SVGEGT. V was cut by 6 bases and J by 3 bases, with 14 bases left in between. The CDR3 nucleotides read TGTGCCAGCAGCAACTCTCCGACAGACACTGAAGCTTTCTTT. This translates into CASSNSPTDTEAFF.

The chain combines TRBV6-5 with TRBJ1-1, with TRBD1 identical over 7 bases. Per the germline V gene, CDR1 is MNHEY and CDR2 is SVGAGI. This CDR3 region has 14 residues. J gave up 0 bases and V 10 bases, and 8 bases lay outside the gene matches. The DNA of the CDR3 is TGTGCCATCAGAGCGACAGGGCTGAACACTGAAGCTTTCTTT. As protein: CAIRATGLNTEAFF.

V and J are TRBV7-8 and TRBJ2-1; 15 bases line up with TRBD2. Germline V gives CDR1 SGHVS, CDR2 FQNEAQ. The J segment lost 7 bases and the V segment lost 4 bases, leaving 11 bases of the junction unmatched. The CDR3 consists of 18 residues. The CDR3 region is CASSSKLGLAGGQNEQFF. Here the CDR3 DNA reads TGTGCCAGCAGCTCTAAGCTTGGACTAGCGGGAGGGCAGAATGAGCAGTTCTTC.

J is TRBJ2-6 and V is TRBV19; D gene unclear. Germline assignment: CDR1 LNHDA and CDR2 SQIVND (reference sequence). Trimming removed 3 bases from V and 0 bases from J, with 6 bases in between. The CDR3 spans 15 residues. This chain's CDR3 is CASSIQFSGANVLTF. The CDR3 nucleotides read TGTGCCAGTAGTATTCAGTTCTCTGGGGCCAACGTCCTGACTTTC.

The V call is TRBV5-1, the J call TRBJ1-2, with D hard to call. Germline assignment: CDR1 SGHRS and CDR2 YFSETQ. The V and J ends lost 5 bases and 2 bases respectively, with 7 bases between them. The CDR3 sequence is 12 residues long. CDR3 coding DNA: TGCGCCAGCAGTCTGGCAAACTATGGCTACACCTTC. Its protein is CASSLANYGYTF.

This clone was found a few times. The chain couples TRBV5-1 to TRBJ1-6; TRBD1 aligns across 8 bases. The germline V gene encodes CDR1 SGHRS and CDR2 YFSETQ. The CDR3 runs to 19 residues. The V gene end was trimmed by 2 bases and the J gene end by 0 bases; junction bases not matched to a gene: 10. This CDR3 reads CASSFNFGTGDSYNSPLHF. CDR3 DNA sequence: TGCGCCAGCAGCTTCAATTTCGGGACAGGTGACTCCTATAATTCACCCCTCCACTTT.

This chain uses TRBV3-1 (or the pseudogene TRBV3-2) with TRBJ2-5, with a possible D match to TRBD1 (5 bases). Trimming removed 1 base at V and 2 bases at J, with 17 bases between. CDR3 length: 17 amino acids. Germline V gene sequence: CDR1 LGHDT, CDR2 YNNKEL (reference sequence). CDR3 sequence reads: CASSQAGSIPPQETQYF. CDR3 DNA sequence: TGTGCCAGCAGCCAAGCAGGGTCTATACCGCCACAAGAGACCCAGTACTTC.

V and J are TRBV5-1 and TRBJ2-7; 8 bases align to TRBD2. The ends lost 0 bases at V and 1 base at J; junction bases unmatched: 3. The CDR3 has 15 amino acids. Per germline, CDR1 SGHRS and CDR2 YFSETQ. The CDR3 DNA reads as TGCGCCAGCAGCTTGGAACCGGGGGGGTCCTACGAGCAGTACTTC. Protein product: CASSLEPGGSYEQYF.

This clone appeared a single time. V is TRBV6-5 and J is TRBJ1-2, with a weak D call TRBD1 (5 bases). In germline, CDR1 is MNHEY, CDR2 SVGAGI. V lost 0 bases and J 6 bases, leaving 8 bases between the germline ends. The CDR3 length is 13 residues. CDR3 protein: CASSYSGDNGYTF. The CDR3 region has the DNA TGTGCCAGCAGTTACTCAGGGGATAATGGCTACACCTTC.

This clone was observed a handful of times. The chain is built from TRBV7-9 and TRBJ2-7, with 10 bases aligning to TRBD1. CDR3 length: 15 amino acids. From germline, CDR1 is SEHNR and CDR2 FQNEAQ (reference sequence). V dropped 3 bases and J dropped 6; count of bases not matched to a gene: 8. CDR3 DNA sequence: TGTGCCAGCAGCTTCACCGGGACAGGGGATGGCGAGCAGTACTTC. Amino acid sequence: CASSFTGTGDGEQYF.

The gene calls are TRBV10-3 and TRBJ2-1; D might be TRBD2 (5 bases). The germline V gene has CDR1 ENHRY and CDR2 SYGVKD. V was cut by 6 bases and J by 11 bases, with 17 bases left in between. The length of the CDR3 is 13 residues. The CDR3 protein is CAISNGLSGQQFF. The DNA for the CDR3 is TGTGCCATCAGCAACGGACTGAGCGGACAGCAGTTCTTC.